This T cell receptor (beta chain) emerged from a study of blood T cells in healthy people across ages. Study results and limitations: In older individuals, TCR beta diversity per million T cells was lower, falling roughly linearly with age. Estimated diversity, derived from one million T cells, was regarded as an underestimate.

This clonotype has a handful of counts. Its antigen is unidentified. Primed by a sample-barcoded 5' primer and a J-beta primer mix, a second PCR proceeded for about 6 to 12 cycles. Each cDNA molecule was tagged by a template-switch adaptor with 12 random nucleotides. TCRdb ran MiXCR on the 5' RACE reads and lists one entry per CDR3 protein. The table includes about 780,000 distinct CDR3 sequences, 20% to 30% detected once. The V gene lost 5 bases and the J gene lost 5 bases, with 21 bases spanning the gap. The CDR3 is 16 amino acids. In addition, the sample was reused for a study of T cells of mothers and their children.

Source material: blood. The source is a boy aged 5-17 years in good health. The chain links TRBV12-3 or TRBV12-4 to TRBJ1-1; D is ambiguous. The CDR3 region has the DNA TGTGCCAGCAGTCCCAATAGAGAATACAGTCTTACTGAAGCTTTCTTT. Its translation is CASSPNREYSLTEAFF.